This T cell receptor (beta chain) was captured by sequencing in a study of blood T cell repertoires in COVID-19. Study-wide context: From the United States, Italy and Spain came samples of acute and convalescent COVID-19. T cells, B-cell-depleted T cells, or PBMCs supplied cDNA or gDNA.

As originally analysed: Amplification of reference gene primers provided the estimated nucleated cell counts. The data were produced by immunoSEQ multiplex PCR, yet TCRdb's version contains in-frame clones alone and is incomplete. V and J calls and clone size are as listed in that table; D and trimming were resolved from the DNA. The table lists 40,000 to 50,000 clones, approximately 90% of them singletons. This clone was picked up a small number of times. The CDR3 is made up of 14 amino acids. V lost 8 bases to trimming and J lost 6 bases; unmatched junction nucleotides: 9. Germline assignment: CDR1 SNHLY and CDR2 FYNNEI.

The specimen sequenced was peripheral blood. The sequence came from a human donor in a cohort sampled during active COVID-19. This chain connects TRBV2 to TRBJ1-5; 8 bases match TRBD1. The CDR3 DNA sequence: TGTGCCAGCGGGATGGACAGGGAGAGTCAGCCCCAGCATTTT. Translation: CASGMDRESQPQHF.